These T cell receptor beta chains were read from a single sample in a study of prognosis after radiotherapy for stage I lung cancer. MiXCR, run by TCRdb on the multiplex PCR reads, gives a single entry per CDR3 protein. The data show around 12,000 distinct CDR3 sequences, roughly 40% seen once. This specimen consisted of PBMCs, obtained before or after stereotactic body radiation therapy (not recorded which). These receptors were obtained from a donor at least 50 years old with non-small cell lung cancer. Each CDR3 is given with its conserved first and last residue.

CDR3aa: CASSSTGVTGYTF
v_gene: TRBV7-9
j_gene: TRBJ1-2

CDR3aa: CASSTAPGRETQYF
v_gene: TRBV7-9
j_gene: TRBJ2-5

CDR3aa: CASSQEPAGSYEQYF
v_gene: TRBV4-3
j_gene: TRBJ2-7

CDR3aa: CSARDRRWGYNEQFF
v_gene: TRBV20-1
j_gene: TRBJ2-1

CDR3aa: CASSDSQGSAYEQYF
v_gene: TRBV4-1
j_gene: TRBJ2-7

CDR3aa: CAWAPGNTIYF
v_gene: TRBV30
j_gene: TRBJ1-3

CDR3aa: CASTSKQGNEKLFF
v_gene: TRBV6-2/TRBV6-3
j_gene: TRBJ1-4

CDR3aa: CASSLTGTEQFF
v_gene: TRBV5-6
j_gene: TRBJ2-1

CDR3aa: CASSEPGTGPYEQYF
v_gene: TRBV6-1
j_gene: TRBJ2-7

CDR3aa: CASSLTGIPEQFF
v_gene: TRBV7-2
j_gene: TRBJ2-1

CDR3aa: CASSWWTGGVDEQYF
v_gene: TRBV5-6
j_gene: TRBJ2-7

CDR3aa: CASSLEGILYEQYF
v_gene: TRBV5-1
j_gene: TRBJ2-7

CDR3aa: CAISESYLRGTGANVLTF
v_gene: TRBV10-3
j_gene: TRBJ2-6

CDR3aa: CASSLGGGNSHEQYF
v_gene: TRBV28
j_gene: TRBJ2-7

CDR3aa: CASRETGVANTGELFF
v_gene: TRBV27
j_gene: TRBJ2-2

CDR3aa: CASSSGEAQPQHF
v_gene: TRBV2
j_gene: TRBJ1-5

CDR3aa: CASSLALETQYF
v_gene: TRBV5-1
j_gene: TRBJ2-5

CDR3aa: CASSLSRTGGFDGYTF
v_gene: TRBV5-8
j_gene: TRBJ1-2

CDR3aa: CASSVGIWTSGWPDTQYF
v_gene: TRBV9
j_gene: TRBJ2-3

CDR3aa: CASSYGIYGYTF
v_gene: TRBV11-2
j_gene: TRBJ1-2

CDR3aa: CASSPSGTAGYEQYF
v_gene: TRBV6-2/TRBV6-3
j_gene: TRBJ2-7

CDR3aa: CATSDQTGSSYNEQFF
v_gene: TRBV24-1
j_gene: TRBJ2-1

CDR3aa: CSVATGTGREKLFF
v_gene: TRBV29-1
j_gene: TRBJ1-4

CDR3aa: CSATPDREEKLFF
v_gene: TRBV20-1
j_gene: TRBJ1-4